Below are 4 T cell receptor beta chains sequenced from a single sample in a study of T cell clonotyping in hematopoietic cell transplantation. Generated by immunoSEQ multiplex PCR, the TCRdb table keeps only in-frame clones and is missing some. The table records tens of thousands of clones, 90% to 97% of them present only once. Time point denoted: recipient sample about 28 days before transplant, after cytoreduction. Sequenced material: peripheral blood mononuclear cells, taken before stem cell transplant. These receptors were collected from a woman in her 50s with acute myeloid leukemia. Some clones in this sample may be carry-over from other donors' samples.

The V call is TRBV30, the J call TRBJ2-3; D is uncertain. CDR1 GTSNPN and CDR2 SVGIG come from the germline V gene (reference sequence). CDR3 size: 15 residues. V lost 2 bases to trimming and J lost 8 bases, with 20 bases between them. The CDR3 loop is CAWSSKATHWGTQYF. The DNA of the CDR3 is TGTGCCTGGAGTTCCAAAGCGACGCACTGGGGTACGCAGTATTTT.

The CDR3 is CSVDRGTEAFF. CDR3 nucleotide sequence: TGCAGCGTTGACCGTGGCACTGAAGCTTTCTTT. The chain employs TRBV29-1 and TRBJ1-1; D gene unclear. This CDR3 is 11 amino acids long. The germline gives CDR1 SQVTM, CDR2 ANQGSEA. The germline V and J ends were trimmed by 3 bases and 4 bases, with 6 bases remaining between them.

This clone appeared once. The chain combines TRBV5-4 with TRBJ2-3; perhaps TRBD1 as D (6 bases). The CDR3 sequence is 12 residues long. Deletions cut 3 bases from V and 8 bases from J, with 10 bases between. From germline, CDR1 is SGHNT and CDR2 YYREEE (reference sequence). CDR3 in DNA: TGTGCCAGCAGCTCACAGGGAAGTACGCAGTATTTT. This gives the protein CASSSQGSTQYF. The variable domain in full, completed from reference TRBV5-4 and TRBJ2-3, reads ETGVTQSPTHLIKTRGQQVTLRCSSQSGHNTVSWYQQALGQGPQFIFQYYREEENGRGNFPPRFSGLQFPNYSSELNVNALELDDSALYLCASSSQGSTQYFGPGTRLTVL.

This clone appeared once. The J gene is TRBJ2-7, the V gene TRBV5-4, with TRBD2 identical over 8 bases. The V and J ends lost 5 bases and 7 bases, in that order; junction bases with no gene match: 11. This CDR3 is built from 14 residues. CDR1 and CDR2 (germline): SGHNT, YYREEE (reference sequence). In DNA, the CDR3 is TGTGCCAGCAGGGGAAGCGGGGGAGAGGAAGAGCAGTACTTC. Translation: CASRGSGGEEEQYF.